The present entry profiles one T cell receptor beta chain with its context. This clone was counted at least ten times. This receptor's antigen is unknown. Base quality data are lacking; no much larger clone is found one base away. These data originate in a study of blood T cell repertoires in COVID-19 (dated by TCRdb to the early 2020s). Some background on the complete study: Samples from collaborators originated in the United States, Italy and Spain and spanned both the acute and convalescent phases of COVID-19. The material from the prospective study consisted of cDNA or gDNA derived from T cells, B-cell-depleted T cells, or PBMCs. Subjects who had been exposed to COVID-19, were actively infected with it, or had recovered from it provided the deeply sampled blood TCRbeta repertoires that made up the dataset. A freely available public database, intended as a resource for researchers studying the immune response to SARS-CoV-2, is where the repertoires were released. The samples were drawn from the first 160 participants of the ongoing ImmuneRACE study and from 950 to 1,500 subjects provided by 6 global collaborators. The sample metadata nearly always contained a de-identified subject ID, COVID-19 status, age in years and sex. Where available, HLA class I and class II types were taken from metadata supplied by the sample provider and were not determined by assay-based typing.

Overall results and qualifications from the work: The amount of clinical and demographic metadata varied by source and participant and was provided uncurated.

Collaborating institutions collected whole blood in K2EDTA tubes following their own protocols. For TCRbeta analysis, collaborators shipped samples in one of three forms: frozen whole blood, isolated PBMCs, or DNA extracted from either of those sample types. The immunoSEQ Assay, a bias-controlled multiplex PCR, was used to amplify TCRbeta CDR3 regions from genomic DNA. Processing in the source paper ran as follows. The number of nucleated cells in each sample was estimated from the amplification of reference gene primers within the assay. To quantify the absolute abundance of each unique TCRbeta CDR3 rearrangement, sequence reads were collapsed and filtered. For each sample, productive Simpson clonality was calculated as the square root of Simpson's diversity index over productive rearrangements. The clones in this table, taken by TCRdb from immuneACCESS, are in-frame only. Not every clone is retained; where verified, under half of the shortfall comes from an unresolved V gene, and the cause of the rest is unknown. V and J calls and clone size are given by that table; D and trimming were obtained from the DNA. The sample table shows around 100,000 clones, and 70% to 80% are seen once. In total, the top ten clones hold 9% to 14% of the sample.

The germline V gene encodes CDR1 LGHDT and CDR2 YNNKEL (reference sequence). Cut back by 4 bases and 7 bases, the V and J ends lie 16 bases apart. Taken from cysteine to phenylalanine, the CDR3 has 14 residues. Only the CDR3 portion is preserved as DNA: 42 bases, with reading frame beginning at the first base. This sequence originates from a woman in her 70s with acute or convalescent COVID-19. The sequence links TRBV3-1 (or the pseudogene TRBV3-2) to TRBJ1-1, with TRBD1 tentatively as D gene (6 bases match). The sequenced sample was peripheral blood. The CDR3 loop reads CASSLLGGGHEAFF. The nucleotides are TGTGCCAGCAGCCTCCTGGGGGGGGGCCATGAAGCTTTCTTT.